This TCR beta chain was sequenced in a study of Ad26.COV2.S vaccination and SARS-CoV-2 variants. Study context: Each vaccinee took Ad26.COV2.S intramuscularly, once or twice 56 days apart. Study results and caveats: Spike-specific TCR breadth ran higher among vaccine recipients than placebo recipients. Measurement of non-spike TCR breadth gave similar results in vaccine and placebo recipients.

From germline, CDR1 is MNHEY and CDR2 SMNVEV (reference sequence). CDR3 length: 14 residues. Trimming took off 5 bases at V and 0 bases at J, with 11 bases between the two ends. Sequencing was performed with immunoSEQ multiplex PCR; in TCRdb, only in-frame clones are kept and a portion is missing. The table includes some 340,000 clones, roughly 84% detected once. Described treatment: 15 to 20 received Ad26.COV2.S at low or high dose, single or two shots; five or six received placebo; per-sample allocation not given. Sample collection was performed on day 63 after the first vaccine or placebo injection. Details on this clone: The antigen is unknown.

V gene TRBV27 combines with J gene TRBJ2-7; D tentatively reads TRBD1 or TRBD2 (5 bases each). This clonotype was sampled from a person aged 18-65 years who received the Ad26.COV2.S COVID-19 vaccine or a placebo. The sample in question was peripheral blood, obtained in a trial of Ad26.COV2.S vaccine versus placebo. DNA for the CDR3: TGTGCCAGCAGTAGGAAAGGGACCTCCTACGAGCAGTACTTC. Translation gives CASSRKGTSYEQYF.